A selection of T cell receptor beta chains follows, all from one sample in a study of CD4 T cells in relation to SARS-CoV-2 and coronaviruses. Profiled with immunoSEQ multiplex PCR; TCRdb holds only in-frame clones, not every one. The sample records some 60,000 clones, 92% being singletons. The sample comprised naive CD4+ T cells from PBMCs. The receptors originated from an adult with COVID-19. CDR3s include the opening cysteine and the closing phenylalanine or tryptophan. D genes are given only for firm matches. Expanded clones are given a class, and other clones once, few, many or no size at all.

-,TRBV2,TRBJ2-7,-,TGTGCCAGCTCCATAAGGGGTTACGAGCAGTACTTC,CASSIRGYEQYF
-,TRBV4-1,TRBJ1-1,-,TGCGCCAGCAGCCAAGAGGGGGCGGGGTCTTTCTTT,CASSQEGAGSFF
-,TRBV19,TRBJ2-6,-,TGTGCCAGTAGTATAGGGGCTGGGGCCAACGTCCTGACTTTC,CASSIGAGANVLTF
-,TRBV4-2,TRBJ2-2,-,TGTGCCAGCAGCCAGAAATTATATTGGACCCGCGGTGGCACCGGGGAGCTGTTTTTT,CASSQKLYWTRGGTGELFF
few,TRBV4-1,TRBJ1-1,TRBD1,TGCGCCAGCAGATCAGGGGGCGGGTCGACTGAAGCTTTCTTT,CASRSGGGSTEAFF
-,TRBV5-1,TRBJ2-3,TRBD1,TGCGCCAGCAGACCGGGACAGAGCACAGATACGCAGTATTTT,CASRPGQSTDTQYF
-,TRBV5-1,TRBJ2-1,TRBD2,TGCGCCAGCAGCCAAATAAGCGGGAGGAATGAGCAGTTCTTC,CASSQISGRNEQFF
once,TRBV28,TRBJ2-3,-,TGTGCCAGCAGCCTAAACCCGACAGGTCACTGGGCAGATACGCAGTATTTT,CASSLNPTGHWADTQYF
once,TRBV7-6,TRBJ2-7,-,TGTGCCAGCAGCTCGAGCGCCGGGACCTCCTACGAGCAGTACTTC,CASSSSAGTSYEQYF
-,TRBV2,TRBJ2-3,TRBD1,TGTGCCAGCAATGGACAGGGCACAGATACGCAGTATTTT,CASNGQGTDTQYF
-,TRBV5-1,TRBJ2-3,TRBD2,TGCGCCACCAGTAGAGCGGGAGCAGCCACAGATACGCAGTATTTT,CATSRAGAATDTQYF
-,TRBV28,TRBJ1-1,-,TGTGCCAGCAGTTTTATGGGCAGGGAAAGCACTGAAGCTTTCTTT,CASSFMGRESTEAFF
-,TRBV24-1,TRBJ2-1,TRBD2,TGTGCCACCAGTGACGAGACTAGCGGGGAGCAGTTCTTC,CATSDETSGEQFF
-,TRBV3-1/TRBV3-2,TRBJ2-2,-,TGTGCCAGCAGCCTCCGGCCGGGGGCCGGGGAGCTGTTTTTT,CASSLRPGAGELFF
-,TRBV7-2,TRBJ2-3,-,TGTGCCAGCAGCTTGGAGGGACCAGATACGCAGTATTTT,CASSLEGPDTQYF
-,TRBV4-1,TRBJ2-7,TRBD1,TGCGCCAGCAGCCAAGAGCAGGGACAGGGGCGGGAGCAGTACTTC,CASSQEQGQGREQYF
-,TRBV7-9,TRBJ2-3,TRBD2,TGTGCCAGCAGCCATACTAGCGGGCATAGCACAGATACGCAGTATTTT,CASSHTSGHSTDTQYF
-,TRBV18,TRBJ2-1,-,TGTGCCAGCTCACCACGGGTGAGCGGCCCCTCCGACAATGAGCAGTTCTTC,CASSPRVSGPSDNEQFF
-,TRBV5-1,TRBJ2-2,TRBD2,TGCGCCAGCAGCTCGGACAGGGTGAGACTAGCGGGAAAAACCGGGGAGCTGTTTTTT,CASSSDRVRLAGKTGELFF
-,TRBV12-3/TRBV12-4,TRBJ2-7,-,TGTGCCAGCAGTGCCGGGTACGAGCAGTACTTC,CASSAGYEQYF
once,TRBV5-5,TRBJ2-5,TRBD1,TGTGCCAGCAGCTCGGGACAGCCCCAAGAGACCCAGTACTTC,CASSSGQPQETQYF
few,TRBV10-1,TRBJ2-7,-,TGCGCCAACAAACCGCAGTACTTC,CANKPQYF